Each of the 4 T cell receptor beta chains below was sequenced from the same sample in a study of control samples from healthy donors and cancer patients. Here immunoSEQ multiplex PCR was the method, and the copy in TCRdb shows in-frame clones only, minus some. Seen here are roughly 120,000 clones, 70% to 90% observed once, and the top ten hold 2% to 2.5%. The material sequenced was blood. These receptor sequences come from a woman in her sixties or seventies in good health.

The V call is TRBV4-2, the J call TRBJ1-1; D unresolved. CDR1 is LGHNA, CDR2 YNFKEQ, per germline. V was clipped by 0 bases and J by 4 bases, with 9 bases between them. CDR3 length: 14 amino acids. The CDR3 DNA is TGTGCCAGCAGCCAAGACTTATGGGGCACTGAAGCTTTCTTT. Protein: CASSQDLWGTEAFF.

This chain connects TRBV12-5 to TRBJ1-1; no clear D gene. This CDR3 comprises 13 residues. V was shortened by 6 bases and J by 4 bases, with 12 bases between the two germline ends. Germline V gene lookup returns CDR1 LGHNT and CDR2 FRNRAP. CDR3 amino acids: CASGVTLGTEAFF. The CDR3 DNA follows: TGTGCTAGTGGCGTAACACTGGGCACTGAAGCTTTCTTT. The variable domain in full, completed from reference TRBV12-5 and TRBJ1-1, reads DARVTQTPRHKVTEMGQEVTMRCQPILGHNTVFWYRQTMMQGLELLAYFRNRAPLDDSGMPKDRFSAEMPDATLATLKIQPSEPRDSAVYFCASGVTLGTEAFFGQGTRLTVV.

J is TRBJ1-1 and V is TRBV5-1, with D uncertain. Germline CDR1 and CDR2: SGHRS and YFSETQ. The CDR3 sequence is 14 residues long. The V end lost 0 bases, the J end lost 2 bases, and 8 bases lay between the germline ends. CDR3 in DNA: TGCGCCAGCAGCTTGGGCGATAGTAACACTGAAGCTTTCTTT. It encodes CASSLGDSNTEAFF.

This chain links TRBV5-6 with TRBJ2-5; the D gene is possibly TRBD2 (7 bases). The CDR3 is 14 amino acids. CDR1 is SGHDT, CDR2 YYEEEE, per germline. V shed 6 bases and J shed 2 bases, with 14 bases lying between them. For the CDR3, the DNA is TGTGCCAGCAACCGACGGGGGGCGCAAGAGACCCAGTACTTC. Translated: CASNRRGAQETQYF.